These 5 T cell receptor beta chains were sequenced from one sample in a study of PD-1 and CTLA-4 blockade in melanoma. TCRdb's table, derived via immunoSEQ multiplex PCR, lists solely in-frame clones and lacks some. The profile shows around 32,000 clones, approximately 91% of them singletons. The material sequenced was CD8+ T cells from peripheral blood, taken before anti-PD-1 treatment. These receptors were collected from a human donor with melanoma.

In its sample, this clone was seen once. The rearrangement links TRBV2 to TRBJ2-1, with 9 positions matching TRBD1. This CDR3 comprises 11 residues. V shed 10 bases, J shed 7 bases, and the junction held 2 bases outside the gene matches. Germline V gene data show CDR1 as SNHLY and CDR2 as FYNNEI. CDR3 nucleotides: TGTGCCACACAGGGGGCAAATGAGCAGTTCTTC. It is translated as CATQGANEQFF.

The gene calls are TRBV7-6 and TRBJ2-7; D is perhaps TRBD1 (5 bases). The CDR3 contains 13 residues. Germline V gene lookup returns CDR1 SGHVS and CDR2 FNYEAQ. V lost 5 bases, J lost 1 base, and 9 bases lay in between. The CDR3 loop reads CASSQTESYEQYF. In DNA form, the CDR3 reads TGTGCCAGCAGCCAGACAGAATCCTACGAGCAGTACTTC.

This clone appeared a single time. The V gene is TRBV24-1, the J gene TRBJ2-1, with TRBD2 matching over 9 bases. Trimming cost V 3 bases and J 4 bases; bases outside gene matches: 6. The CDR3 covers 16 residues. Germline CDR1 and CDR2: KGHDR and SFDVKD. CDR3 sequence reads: CATSDKSGGLYNEQFF. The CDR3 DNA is TGTGCCACCAGTGATAAAAGCGGGGGGCTTTACAATGAGCAGTTCTTC.

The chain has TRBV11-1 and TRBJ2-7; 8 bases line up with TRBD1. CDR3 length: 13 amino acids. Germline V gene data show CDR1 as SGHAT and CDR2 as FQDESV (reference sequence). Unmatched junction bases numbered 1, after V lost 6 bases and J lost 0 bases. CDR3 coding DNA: TGTGCCAGCAGGGACAGGGCCTCCTACGAGCAGTACTTC. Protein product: CASRDRASYEQYF. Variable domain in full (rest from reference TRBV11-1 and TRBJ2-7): EAEVAQSPRYKITEKSQAVAFWCDPISGHATLYWYRQILGQGPELLVQFQDESVVDDSQLPKDRFSAERLKGVDSTLKIQPAELGDSAMYLCASRDRASYEQYFGPGTRLTVT.

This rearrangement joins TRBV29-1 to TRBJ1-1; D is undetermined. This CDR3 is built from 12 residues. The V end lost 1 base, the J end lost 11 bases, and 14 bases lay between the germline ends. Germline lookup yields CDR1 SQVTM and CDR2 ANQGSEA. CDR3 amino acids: CSVEAGKTGAFF. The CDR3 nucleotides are TGCAGCGTTGAAGCGGGGAAGACGGGGGCTTTCTTT.